This passage covers 28 T cell receptor beta chains from one sample sequenced in a study of naive and memory T cell subsets. Two oligonucleotides, mixed equimolar, formed the beta constant-region primer covering TRBC1 and TRBC2. TCRdb processed the UMI-ligation and nested PCR reads anew with MiXCR; each CDR3 protein has one entry. This sample has 65,000 to 85,000 distinct CDR3 sequences; approximately 14% occur once, and the top ten carry 0.75% to 1%. The sequencing input was central memory CD4+ T cells from blood. The receptors were sampled from a human donor in good health.

This clonotype was seen a handful of times. The chain uses TRBV3-1 and TRBJ1-1; the D is unclear. Germline CDR1 is LGHDT and CDR2 is YNNKEL (reference sequence). The CDR3 covers 15 residues. V dropped 1 base and J dropped 1 base, with 10 bases sitting between them. CDR3 amino acids: CASSQGGRWNTEAFF. The DNA for the CDR3 is TGTGCCAGCAGCCAAGGAGGCAGGTGGAACACTGAAGCTTTCTTT.

The chain combines TRBV7-2 with TRBJ2-5; D remains ambiguous. Trimming took off 4 bases at V and 5 bases at J, with 17 bases between the two ends. Germline V lookup: CDR1 SGHTA, CDR2 FQGNSA. The CDR3 sequence is 15 residues long. The CDR3 region has the DNA TGTGCCAGCAGCTATCTGGCCAGCTCCCGGGAGACCCAGTACTTC. Its protein is CASSYLASSRETQYF.

This clonotype was seen at least ten times. The chain recombines TRBV6-1 with TRBJ2-3, with TRBD1 as a possible D gene (5 bases). The CDR3 extends over 18 amino acids. Germline CDR1 is MNHNS and CDR2 is SASEGT. V lost 0 bases and J 5 bases, leaving 21 bases between the germline ends. The CDR3 bases are TGTGCCAGCAGTGAAGCGCGACAGCAATGGATTAGGGGAGATACGCAGTATTTT. It specifies CASSEARQQWIRGDTQYF.

This chain uses TRBV6-6 with TRBJ1-2, with D possibly matching TRBD1 (5 bases). The germline gives CDR1 MNHNY, CDR2 SVGAGI (reference sequence). This CDR3 comprises 13 residues. Trimming removed 6 bases at V and 6 bases at J, with 14 bases between. The CDR3 sequence: CASSPGEGHGYTF. Written as DNA, the CDR3 is TGTGCCAGCAGCCCCGGGGAGGGGCATGGCTACACCTTC.

V is TRBV9 and J is TRBJ2-5; the D is unclear. Germline values: CDR1 SGDLS, CDR2 YYNGEE. Trimming took off 3 bases at V and 5 bases at J, with 11 bases between the two ends. There are 13 residues in the CDR3. CDR3 loop: CASSAHMEETQYF. The CDR3, as DNA: TGTGCCAGCAGCGCACACATGGAGGAGACCCAGTACTTC.

This sequence joins TRBV3-1 and TRBJ2-5, with 11 bases matching TRBD2. V shed 1 base and J 4 bases; nucleotides not matched to a gene: 8. The CDR3 is 17 residues long. CDR1 and CDR2 (germline): LGHDT, YNNKEL (reference sequence). The DNA of the CDR3 is TGTGCCAGCAGCCAAGTAGCGGGAGGGCCCAGGTTAGAGACCCAGTACTTC. This translates into CASSQVAGGPRLETQYF.

The rearrangement uses TRBV7-9 and TRBJ2-7; D remains unclear. Germline values: CDR1 SEHNR, CDR2 FQNEAQ (reference sequence). Trimming stripped 3 bases from V and 1 base from J, with 7 bases between. This CDR3 is 13 amino acids long. CDR3 loop: CASSLVRSYEQYF. CDR3 sequence (DNA): TGTGCCAGCAGCTTGGTCAGGTCCTACGAGCAGTACTTC.

The chain carries TRBV7-3 and TRBJ2-3; tentatively, D is TRBD1 or TRBD2 (5 bases each). Germline loops: CDR1 SGHTA, CDR2 FQGTGA. The CDR3 spans 14 residues. V lost 3 bases to trimming and J lost 2 bases, with 9 bases between them. The CDR3 DNA reads as TGTGCCAGCAGCTTTTTCGGGGCCACAGATACGCAGTATTTT. Its translation: CASSFFGATDTQYF.

The chain combines TRBV6-1 with TRBJ2-1; the D gene is possibly TRBD1 (6 bases). Trimming removed 2 bases at V and 3 bases at J, with 11 bases between. This CDR3 contains 15 residues. Germline CDR1 and CDR2: MNHNS and SASEGT. The DNA for the CDR3 is TGTGCCAGCAGTGAAATAACAGGGTTCTACAATGAGCAGTTCTTC. It specifies CASSEITGFYNEQFF.

The V call is TRBV18, the J call TRBJ1-5, with D possibly being TRBD1 (5 bases). Looked up from germline, CDR1 is KGHSH and CDR2 is LQKENI. This CDR3 spans 14 amino acids. V lost 5 bases and J 3 bases, leaving 11 bases between the germline ends. CDR3 DNA: TGTGCCAGCTCAAGCGGGACGGACAATCAGCCCCAGCATTTT. Translation: CASSSGTDNQPQHF. The full variable domain, in which reference TRBV18 and TRBJ1-5 provide the parts outside the CDR3, is NAGVMQNPRHLVRRRGQEARLRCSPMKGHSHVYWYRQLPEEGLKFMVYLQKENIIDESGMPKERFSAEFPKEGPSILRIQQVVRGDSAAYFCASSSGTDNQPQHFGDGTRLSIL.

About this clonotype: A much bigger clone sits one base away, suggesting this may be a read error. The genes are TRBV20-1 and TRBJ2-1; D remains ambiguous. Germline CDR1 and CDR2: DFQATT and SNEGSKA (reference sequence). The V end was cut by 2 bases, the J end by 3 bases, with 11 bases between. The CDR3 runs to 14 residues. CDR3 DNA: TGCAGTGCTAGAAGTAGGGCATGCTACAATGAGCAGTTCTTC. Protein product: CSARSRACYNEQFF.

This clonotype has just a few counts. The CDR3 region is CASNGGSSGANVLTF. As DNA, the CDR3 is TGTGCCAGTAATGGGGGTAGCTCTGGGGCCAACGTCCTGACTTTC. This sequence joins TRBV19 and TRBJ2-6; either TRBD1 or TRBD2 may supply D (5 bases each). CDR3 size: 15 residues. Trimming removed 7 bases from V and 0 bases from J, with 10 bases in between. From germline, CDR1 is LNHDA and CDR2 SQIVND (reference sequence).

V usage is TRBV30 and J usage is TRBJ2-7; tentatively, D is TRBD2 (6 bases). The CDR3 consists of 13 residues. Germline V CDR1 and CDR2: GTSNPN, SVGIG (reference sequence). Deletions cut 3 bases from V and 4 bases from J, with 13 bases between. The CDR3 region has the DNA TGTGCCTGGAGGAGGCGGGATAGGTACGAGCAGTACTTC. Translating gives CAWRRRDRYEQYF. Filled out from reference TRBV30 and TRBJ2-7, the complete variable domain reads SQTIHQWPATLVQPVGSPLSLECTVEGTSNPNLYWYRQAAGRGLQLLFYSVGIGQISSEVPQNLSASRPQDRQFILSSKKLLLSDSGFYLCAWRRRDRYEQYFGPGTRLTVT.

A few counts support this clonotype. The rearrangement uses TRBV28 and TRBJ1-6; 8 nucleotides line up with TRBD1. Germline assignment: CDR1 MDHEN and CDR2 SYDVKM. Unmatched junction bases numbered 17, after V lost 5 bases and J lost 14 bases. This CDR3 spans 16 amino acids. The CDR3 protein is CASSEPRTGTGGALHF. The CDR3 nucleotides read TGTGCCAGCAGTGAACCTCGGACAGGAACAGGGGGGGCCCTCCACTTT.

This clonotype has a count of ten or more. The rearrangement joins TRBV11-2 to TRBJ2-1, with 7 bases aligning to TRBD2. From germline, CDR1 is SGHAT and CDR2 FQNNGV. This CDR3 contains 18 residues. Unmatched junction bases numbered 14, after V lost 2 bases and J lost 4 bases. The CDR3 loop reads CASSLSRLLAVPYNEQFF. The CDR3, as DNA: TGTGCCAGCAGCTTAAGCCGACTTCTAGCGGTACCTTACAATGAGCAGTTCTTC.

The V and J genes are TRBV27 and TRBJ1-5, with 7 positions matching TRBD1. Germline CDR1 and CDR2: MNHEY and SMNVEV (reference sequence). CDR3 size: 13 residues. V was clipped by 6 bases and J by 2 bases; unmatched bases: 1. CDR3 loop: CASSTGGNQPQHF. The CDR3, as DNA: TGTGCCAGCAGCACAGGGGGCAATCAGCCCCAGCATTTT.

This clonotype came up a few times. The CDR3 nucleotides are TGCAGTGCTAGAGGGGTGCGGGAGCGTTCTCGCGAGCAGTACTTC. Its protein product is CSARGVRERSREQYF. The chain is built from TRBV20-1 and TRBJ2-7, with 7 positions matching TRBD2. The CDR3 is 15 amino acids. The J segment lost 6 bases and the V segment lost 1 base, leaving 12 bases of the junction unmatched. Germline loops: CDR1 DFQATT, CDR2 SNEGSKA (reference sequence).

This chain links TRBV12-3 or TRBV12-4 with TRBJ1-5; TRBD1 might be the D (6 bases). The CDR3 runs 14 residues. Trimming removed 6 bases from V and 6 bases from J, with 15 bases in between. The CDR3 DNA reads TGTGCCAGCAGCCTAGGGGGGGGGGGTCAGCCCCAGCATTTT. Its protein is CASSLGGGGQPQHF.

The rearrangement uses TRBV5-1 and TRBJ2-5; a possible D gene is TRBD2 (6 bases). CDR3 length: 13 amino acids. V lost 4 bases to trimming and J lost 2 bases, with 9 bases between them. Germline V gene data show CDR1 as SGHRS and CDR2 as YFSETQ. CDR3 coding DNA: TGCGCCAGCAGCGTGGGAGGTCAAGAGACCCAGTACTTC. This encodes CASSVGGQETQYF. Based on the CDR3 plus reference TRBV5-1 and TRBJ2-5, the full variable domain is KAGVTQTPRYLIKTRGQQVTLSCSPISGHRSVSWYQQTPGQGLQFLFEYFSETQRNKGNFPGRFSGRQFSNSRSEMNVSTLELGDSALYLCASSVGGQETQYFGPGTRLLVL.

This chain links TRBV5-1 with TRBJ1-1, with D unclear. Germline V gene lookup returns CDR1 SGHRS and CDR2 YFSETQ. The CDR3 runs 12 residues. Trimming took 4 bases from V and 5 from J, leaving 9 bases between them. The CDR3 region is CASSGGRTEAFF. Here the CDR3 DNA reads TGCGCCAGCAGCGGAGGGAGAACTGAAGCTTTCTTT.

At least ten counts were recorded for this clonotype. This sequence joins TRBV19 and TRBJ2-7; tentative D call: TRBD2 (6 bases). The CDR3 has 12 residues. CDR1 LNHDA and CDR2 SQIVND come from the germline V gene (reference sequence). The germline V and J ends were trimmed by 10 bases and 1 base, with 11 bases remaining between them. CDR3 coding DNA: TGTGCCACCAGTGGGGGGTCCTACGAGCAGTACTTC. It specifies CATSGGSYEQYF. Using reference TRBV19 and TRBJ2-7 for the parts outside the CDR3, the full variable domain is DGGITQSPKYLFRKEGQNVTLSCEQNLNHDAMYWYRQDPGQGLRLIYYSQIVNDFQKGDIAEGYSVSREKKESFPLTVTSAQKNPTAFYLCATSGGSYEQYFGPGTRLTVT.

The chain uses TRBV29-1 and TRBJ2-5; 12 nucleotides line up with TRBD2. The germline gives CDR1 SQVTM, CDR2 ANQGSEA. With V trimmed by 6 bases and J by 1 base, 9 bases remained unmatched. The CDR3 runs to 16 residues. The CDR3 DNA reads as TGCAGCGTGGCCAGACTAGCGGGAGCGACCCAAGAGACCCAGTACTTC. Translated: CSVARLAGATQETQYF.

A few counts support this clonotype. The rearrangement uses TRBV28 and TRBJ2-3; D is uncertain. With 3 bases removed from V and 1 base from J, the gap between germline ends came to 14 bases. This CDR3 has 16 amino acids. Germline CDR1 MDHEN, CDR2 SYDVKM. CDR3 in DNA: TGTGCCAGCAGTTTTCTCTCAGCAGCTCGCACAGATACGCAGTATTTT. It encodes CASSFLSAARTDTQYF.

This clonotype was seen a few times. V gene TRBV24-1 combines with J gene TRBJ2-4; a weak D match, TRBD2 (5 bases). Trimming removed 1 base at V and 0 bases at J, with 12 bases between. Germline V gives CDR1 KGHDR, CDR2 SFDVKD. There are 17 residues in the CDR3. The CDR3 is CATSDLSRGIAKNIQYF. Written as DNA, the CDR3 is TGTGCCACCAGTGATTTAAGTCGAGGGATAGCCAAAAACATTCAGTACTTC.

As regards this clonotype: A clone one base away is much larger, so this may be a read error. The genes are TRBV11-2 and TRBJ2-1; D is undetermined. This CDR3 spans 13 amino acids. The germline CDR1 and CDR2 sequences are SGHAT and FQNNGV. CDR3 amino acids: CVSRPSSYNEQFF. DNA of the CDR3: TGTGTCAGCAGACCTAGCTCCTACAATGAGCAGTTCTTC.

This clonotype was seen a handful of times. The chain links TRBV24-1 to TRBJ2-7; D not resolved. Per the germline V gene, CDR1 is KGHDR and CDR2 is SFDVKD. The CDR3 consists of 14 residues. V lost 11 bases and J 2 bases, leaving 18 bases between the germline ends. The CDR3 sequence: CARPTVIATYEQYF. The CDR3 DNA sequence: TGTGCCAGACCTACCGTGATAGCAACCTACGAGCAGTACTTC.

The chain carries TRBV7-2 and TRBJ2-1; TRBD2 matches 7 bases. This CDR3 contains 16 residues. V shed 4 bases and J 5 bases; nucleotides not matched to a gene: 11. Per germline, CDR1 SGHTA and CDR2 FQGNSA. The CDR3, as DNA: TGTGCCAGCAGCTCCCGCTTGGCGGGAGCCGACAATGAGCAGTTCTTC. It specifies CASSSRLAGADNEQFF.

This clonotype was counted between two and nine times. V and J are TRBV7-2 and TRBJ1-1, with 11 bases aligning to TRBD1. The germline V gene encodes CDR1 SGHTA and CDR2 FQGNSA. This CDR3 contains 15 residues. V lost 4 bases, J lost 5 bases, and 6 bases stayed unmatched. The CDR3, as DNA: TGTGCCAGCAGCTCTACCGGGACAGGGGGAACTGAAGCTTTCTTT. Residues: CASSSTGTGGTEAFF.